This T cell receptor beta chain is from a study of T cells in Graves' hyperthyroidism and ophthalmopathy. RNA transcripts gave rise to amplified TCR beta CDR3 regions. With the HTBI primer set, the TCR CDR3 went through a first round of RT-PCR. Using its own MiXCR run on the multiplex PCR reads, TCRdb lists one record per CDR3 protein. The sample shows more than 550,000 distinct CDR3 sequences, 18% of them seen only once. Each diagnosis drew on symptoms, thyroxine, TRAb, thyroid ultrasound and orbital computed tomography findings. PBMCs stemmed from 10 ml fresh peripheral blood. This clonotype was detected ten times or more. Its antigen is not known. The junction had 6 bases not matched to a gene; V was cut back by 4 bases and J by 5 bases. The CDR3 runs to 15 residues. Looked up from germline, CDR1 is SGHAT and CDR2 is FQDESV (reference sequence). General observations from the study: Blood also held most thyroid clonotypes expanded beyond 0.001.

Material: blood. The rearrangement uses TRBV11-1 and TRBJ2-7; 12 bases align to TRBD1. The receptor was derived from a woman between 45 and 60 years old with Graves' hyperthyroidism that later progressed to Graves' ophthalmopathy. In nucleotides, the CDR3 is TGTGCCAGCAGCTACCCCGGGACAGGGGGCCACGAGCAGTACTTC. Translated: CASSYPGTGGHEQYF.